The 29 T cell receptor beta chains in this list originate from one sample, sequenced in a study of shared clonotypes between healthy human individuals. TCRdb keeps only in-frame clones here, not all; method: immunoSEQ multiplex PCR. This table holds approximately 980,000 clones, roughly 72% found once. Sequenced: memory CD4+ T cells sorted from blood. Indicated subset: CD45RA-negative fraction. Source of these receptors: a man aged 18 to 29 in good health.

V is TRBV19 and J is TRBJ2-2; D uncertain. CDR3 length: 14 amino acids. The V gene lost 5 bases and the J gene lost 1 base, with 8 bases spanning the gap. The germline V gene encodes CDR1 LNHDA and CDR2 SQIVND (reference sequence). The CDR3 sequence is CASSVSRNTGELFF. CDR3 nucleotides: TGTGCCAGTAGTGTCTCCAGGAACACCGGGGAGCTGTTTTTT.

A few counts support this clone. The chain recombines TRBV4-1 with TRBJ1-1; possible D gene TRBD1, 6 bases. The CDR3 runs 17 residues. V was clipped by 3 bases and J by 3 bases, with 20 bases between them. Germline V gene data show CDR1 as MGHRA and CDR2 as YSYEKL. The CDR3 is CASSQAPQGFGDTEAFF. For the CDR3, the DNA is TGCGCCAGCAGCCAGGCGCCTCAGGGGTTCGGAGACACTGAAGCTTTCTTT.

The chain is built from TRBV7-2 and TRBJ2-3, with D maybe TRBD1 (6 bases). Germline CDR1 is SGHTA and CDR2 is FQGNSA. CDR3 length equals 16 residues. V was clipped by 2 bases and J by 0 bases, with 12 bases between them. DNA for the CDR3: TGTGCCAGCAGCTTATACGGACAGTCTAGCACAGATACGCAGTATTTT. It is translated as CASSLYGQSSTDTQYF.

This chain joins TRBV5-1 and TRBJ1-5; D may be TRBD1 (5 bases). Germline V gives CDR1 SGHRS, CDR2 YFSETQ. CDR3 length: 14 residues. With 3 bases removed from V and 0 bases from J, the gap between germline ends came to 7 bases. The CDR3 loop reads CASSWDGSNQPQHF. The CDR3, as DNA: TGCGCCAGCAGCTGGGACGGTAGCAATCAGCCCCAGCATTTT.

The chain uses TRBV6-5 and TRBJ2-1; 8 positions agree with TRBD1. The V gene's germline CDR1 is MNHEY and CDR2 SVGAGI. The V segment lost 0 bases and the J segment 10 bases; nucleotides outside the gene matches: 5. The CDR3 runs 14 residues. Here the CDR3 DNA reads TGTGCCAGCAGTTACTCATTCGACAGGGGCGAGCAGTTCTTC. Translating it yields CASSYSFDRGEQFF.

The rearrangement joins TRBV4-1 to TRBJ2-7; TRBD1 matches 8 bases. The V gene's germline CDR1 is MGHRA and CDR2 YSYEKL. CDR3 size: 15 residues. Trimming at V came to 1 base and at J to 3 bases, leaving 5 bases not matched to a gene. CDR3 loop: CASSQGQGQYYEQYF. As DNA, the CDR3 is TGCGCCAGCAGCCAAGGACAGGGGCAATACTACGAGCAGTACTTC.

This clone has more than one count but fewer than ten. CDR3 DNA sequence: TGTGCCAGCAGTCCCAGCAGCATCTCTGGAAACACCATATATTTT. Translation: CASSPSSISGNTIYF. The genes are TRBV28 and TRBJ1-3; D is uncertain. Germline V gene lookup returns CDR1 MDHEN and CDR2 SYDVKM. The CDR3 length is 15 residues. The germline V and J ends were trimmed by 5 bases and 0 bases, with 11 bases remaining between them.

This clone was counted at least ten times. Sequence at one end of the junction differs from germline and may be a read error. The chain links TRBV7-8 to TRBJ1-5; D call uncertain. CDR3 length equals 13 residues. Germline V lookup: CDR1 SGHVS, CDR2 FQNEAQ. The CDR3 coding sequence is TGTGCCATCAGCAGGAATCTCGATCAGCCCCAGCATTTT. Translated, it gives CAISRNLDQPQHF.

This chain joins TRBV2 and TRBJ1-2; D is ambiguous. Germline CDR1 is SNHLY and CDR2 is FYNNEI. V was pared by 2 bases and J by 6 bases, with 22 bases between. The CDR3 totals 17 residues. CDR3 coding DNA: TGTGCCAGCAGTGAACCGGGCGGATCCAGTGGTTGGGATGGCTACACCTTC. This encodes CASSEPGGSSGWDGYTF.

The chain combines TRBV10-2 with TRBJ1-2; D ambiguous. CDR3 length: 14 residues. Germline CDR1 and CDR2: WSHSY and SAAADI. Deletions cut 3 bases from V and 5 bases from J, with 13 bases between. CDR3 loop: CASSEDPAYYGYTF. CDR3 DNA sequence: TGCGCCAGCAGTGAAGACCCAGCCTATTATGGCTACACCTTC.

The rearrangement links TRBV5-1 to TRBJ2-7, with D possibly being TRBD2 (6 bases). Germline V gene sequence: CDR1 SGHRS, CDR2 YFSETQ. The CDR3 consists of 14 residues. V lost 1 base and J 6 bases, leaving 14 bases between the germline ends. This chain's CDR3 is CASSLRPSAGEQYF. In nucleotides, the CDR3 is TGCGCCAGCAGCTTGCGTCCTAGCGCTGGCGAGCAGTACTTC.

The V and J genes are TRBV10-1 and TRBJ2-7; the D gene is possibly TRBD2 (6 bases). Germline V gene data show CDR1 as WNHNN and CDR2 as SYGVQD (reference sequence). The CDR3 is made up of 17 amino acids. Trimming pared 6 bases from V and 7 bases from J, leaving 28 bases between. In DNA form, the CDR3 reads TGCGCCAGCAGCGAAGGTAAAATGGGACTCCCGCTGAGGGAGCAGTACTTC. It codes for CASSEGKMGLPLREQYF.

This clone was detected a few times. The chain uses TRBV27 and TRBJ1-2; D might be TRBD1 (6 bases). Germline assignment: CDR1 MNHEY and CDR2 SMNVEV (reference sequence). The germline V and J ends were trimmed by 6 bases and 0 bases, with 11 bases remaining between them. This CDR3 is 14 amino acids long. DNA for the CDR3: TGTGCCAGCAGGGCCGACAGGACTAACTATGGCTACACCTTC. Translating it yields CASRADRTNYGYTF.

The chain couples TRBV7-2 to TRBJ1-4; possibly TRBD1 for D (6 bases). V lost 5 bases and J 5 bases, leaving 12 bases between the germline ends. Germline V gives CDR1 SGHTA, CDR2 FQGNSA. The CDR3 length is 14 residues. CDR3 residues: CASSRGGVNEKLFF. CDR3 nucleotides: TGTGCCAGCAGCCGAGGGGGAGTAAATGAAAAACTGTTTTTT.

This chain joins TRBV7-3 and TRBJ2-1, with D possibly called TRBD1 or TRBD2 (5 bases each). Germline V gene sequence: CDR1 SGHTA, CDR2 FQGTGA. There are 16 residues in the CDR3. V gave up 5 bases and J gave up 1 base, with 15 bases separating them. The CDR3, as DNA: TGTGCCAGCAGCCCGGGTGGGACGGCTTCCTACAATGAGCAGTTCTTC. Protein product: CASSPGGTASYNEQFF.

The DNA for the CDR3 is TGTGCCAGCAGCTTTTCCGGGGCTTGGAGTGAGCAGTTCTTC. Amino acid sequence: CASSFSGAWSEQFF. V usage is TRBV7-9 and J usage is TRBJ2-1; tentatively, D is TRBD1 or TRBD2 (5 bases each). Germline lookup yields CDR1 SEHNR and CDR2 FQNEAQ (reference sequence). Trimming stripped 3 bases from V and 9 bases from J, with 15 bases between. The CDR3 is made up of 14 amino acids.

J is TRBJ1-4 and V is TRBV19; D unclear. Germline assignment: CDR1 LNHDA and CDR2 SQIVND (reference sequence). V was pared by 2 bases and J by 8 bases, with 9 bases between. The CDR3 is 13 amino acids. The CDR3 coding sequence is TGTGCCAGTAGTATAAATAAGCCCGAAAAACTGTTTTTT. This sequence encodes CASSINKPEKLFF. Combining the CDR3 with reference TRBV19 and TRBJ1-4 gives the whole variable domain DGGITQSPKYLFRKEGQNVTLSCEQNLNHDAMYWYRQDPGQGLRLIYYSQIVNDFQKGDIAEGYSVSREKKESFPLTVTSAQKNPTAFYLCASSINKPEKLFFGSGTQLSVL.

This clone has more than one count but fewer than ten. The chain recombines TRBV5-4 with TRBJ2-1; TRBD1 agrees at 9 bases. V lost 4 bases, J lost 6 bases, and 11 bases stayed unmatched. This CDR3 has 16 amino acids. Germline loops: CDR1 SGHNT, CDR2 YYREEE (reference sequence). The CDR3 spells CASSPGTGKTGNEQFF. The CDR3 DNA is TGTGCCAGCAGCCCCGGGACAGGGAAGACGGGCAATGAGCAGTTCTTC.

This chain uses TRBV29-1 with TRBJ1-5, with 7 bases fitting TRBD1. The length of the CDR3 is 14 residues. Trimming cost V 4 bases and J 4 bases; bases outside gene matches: 7. Germline assignment: CDR1 SQVTM and CDR2 ANQGSEA. The CDR3 bases are TGCAGCGTTGCATCGGGGACAGCTAATCAGCCCCAGCATTTT. Encoded protein: CSVASGTANQPQHF.

J is TRBJ2-7 and V is TRBV6-6; 10 bases fit TRBD1. The CDR3 runs to 14 residues. V lost 4 bases and J lost 7; bases outside the gene matches: 7. Germline V gene lookup returns CDR1 MNHNY and CDR2 SVGAGI (reference sequence). The CDR3 sequence is CASSSGQGVGEQYF. CDR3 DNA sequence: TGTGCCAGCAGTTCCGGACAGGGGGTTGGGGAGCAGTACTTC.

This clone showed up just a few times. The genes are TRBV6-1 and TRBJ1-6, with a tentative D call TRBD1 (6 bases). Between the trimmed V and J ends, which lost 4 bases and 10 bases, there was a span of 11 bases. This CDR3 is built from 13 residues. CDR1 and CDR2 (germline): MNHNS, SASEGT. The CDR3 spells CASSGQGRSPLHF. In DNA form, the CDR3 reads TGTGCCAGCAGTGGGCAGGGGAGGTCACCCCTCCACTTT.

V and J are TRBV6-1 and TRBJ2-5; perhaps TRBD2 as D (5 bases). V was clipped by 4 bases and J by 9 bases, with 15 bases between them. Germline CDR1 and CDR2: MNHNS and SASEGT. There are 13 residues in the CDR3. The CDR3 nucleotides are TGTGCCAGCAGTGTCACGGGGTCCGCCCCCCAGTACTTC. The encoded protein is CASSVTGSAPQYF.

J is TRBJ1-3 and V is TRBV7-6, with D hard to call. CDR1 is SGHVS and CDR2 is FNYEAQ in the germline V gene. Trimming cost V 8 bases and J 0 bases, with 14 bases left between them. The CDR3 consists of 15 residues. Here the CDR3 DNA reads TGTGCCAGCGGTCTAGGGCTGAGCTCTGGAAACACCATATATTTT. It yields the protein CASGLGLSSGNTIYF.

This chain joins TRBV7-2 and TRBJ1-6; perhaps TRBD1 as D (5 bases). The CDR3 runs 14 residues. The germline CDR1 and CDR2 sequences are SGHTA and FQGNSA. With 2 bases removed from V and 10 bases from J, the gap between germline ends came to 12 bases. The CDR3 coding sequence is TGTGCCAGCAGCTTATGGGGCGTCGGGTCACCCCTCCACTTT. It is translated as CASSLWGVGSPLHF.

The V call is TRBV11-3, the J call TRBJ1-2; 7 bases agree with TRBD1. V shed 8 bases and J 6 bases; nucleotides not matched to a gene: 12. Germline CDR1 and CDR2: SGHNT and YENEEA. CDR3 length: 14 residues. Written as DNA, the CDR3 is TGTGCCAGCCCTACGAGGGGGCGCGGTCATGGCTACACCTTC. It is translated as CASPTRGRGHGYTF.

This clone was found a few times. This chain connects TRBV19 to TRBJ1-3; D call uncertain. CDR3 length: 17 amino acids. Germline assignment: CDR1 LNHDA and CDR2 SQIVND (reference sequence). Trimming removed 5 bases at V and 4 bases at J, with 21 bases between. The DNA for the CDR3 is TGTGCCAGTAGTCCCCTTGGAGGGCAACGCAGCGGAAACACCATATATTTT. Translation: CASSPLGGQRSGNTIYF. The whole variable domain, remainder taken from reference TRBV19 and TRBJ1-3, is DGGITQSPKYLFRKEGQNVTLSCEQNLNHDAMYWYRQDPGQGLRLIYYSQIVNDFQKGDIAEGYSVSREKKESFPLTVTSAQKNPTAFYLCASSPLGGQRSGNTIYFGEGSWLTVV.

This chain uses TRBV30 with TRBJ1-2, with 9 bases that match TRBD1. In germline, CDR1 is GTSNPN, CDR2 SVGIG (reference sequence). V shed 0 bases, J shed 12 bases, and the junction held 5 bases outside the gene matches. The CDR3 length is 12 residues. The CDR3 DNA is TGTGCCTGGAGTGTTCGGGACAGGGTCAACACCTTC. Translation: CAWSVRDRVNTF.

V usage is TRBV13 and J usage is TRBJ2-4; tentatively, D is TRBD1 (5 bases). The V end was cut by 2 bases, the J end by 2 bases, with 10 bases between. The CDR3 contains 15 residues. Germline assignment: CDR1 PRHDT and CDR2 FYEKMQ (reference sequence). The CDR3 region is CASSLSKGPKNIQYF. The CDR3 DNA reads as TGTGCCAGCAGCTTATCTAAGGGGCCCAAAAACATTCAGTACTTC. The full variable domain, rest sourced from reference TRBV13 and TRBJ2-4, is AAGVIQSPRHLIKEKRETATLKCYPIPRHDTVYWYQQGPGQDPQFLISFYEKMQSDKGSIPDRFSAQQFSDYHSELNMSSLELGDSALYFCASSLSKGPKNIQYFGAGTRLSVL.

The chain is built from TRBV6-6 and TRBJ1-3; D is possibly TRBD1 (5 bases). The CDR3 runs 12 residues. Germline loops: CDR1 MNHNY, CDR2 SVGAGI (reference sequence). V was pared by 7 bases and J by 6 bases, with 10 bases between. CDR3 in amino acids: CASKEGKNTIYF. CDR3 DNA sequence: TGTGCCAGCAAGGAGGGGAAAAACACCATATATTTT.